This T cell receptor beta chain was found in a study of neoadjuvant nivolumab and ipilimumab in lung cancer. Study summary: Patients got nivolumab 3 mg/kg on days 1, 15 and 29; combination added ipilimumab 1 mg/kg day 1. Whole-study findings and limits: Compared with tumor-adjacent uninvolved lung, resected tumors showed greater richness and clonality. Higher pretherapy blood TCR richness went with higher resected-tumor richness.

This clone was counted only a few times. The target antigen is unknown. TCRdb keeps only in-frame clones here, not all; method: immunoSEQ multiplex PCR. The table includes around 30,000 clones, approximately 83% detected once. The receptor was derived from an adult with non-small cell lung cancer. The sample was tumor tissue, taken after neoadjuvant nivolumab, alone or with ipilimumab, at or shortly before surgery.

CDR3 amino acids: CASSPSRQGISYNSPLHF. CDR3 bases: TGTGCCAGCTCACCCTCCCGACAGGGGATATCCTATAATTCACCCCTCCACTTT. The chain joins TRBV18 to TRBJ1-6, with 8 bases aligning to TRBD1. Germline V gene data show CDR1 as KGHSH and CDR2 as LQKENI. This CDR3 is 18 amino acids long. The J segment lost 1 base and the V segment lost 3 bases, leaving 8 bases of the junction unmatched.